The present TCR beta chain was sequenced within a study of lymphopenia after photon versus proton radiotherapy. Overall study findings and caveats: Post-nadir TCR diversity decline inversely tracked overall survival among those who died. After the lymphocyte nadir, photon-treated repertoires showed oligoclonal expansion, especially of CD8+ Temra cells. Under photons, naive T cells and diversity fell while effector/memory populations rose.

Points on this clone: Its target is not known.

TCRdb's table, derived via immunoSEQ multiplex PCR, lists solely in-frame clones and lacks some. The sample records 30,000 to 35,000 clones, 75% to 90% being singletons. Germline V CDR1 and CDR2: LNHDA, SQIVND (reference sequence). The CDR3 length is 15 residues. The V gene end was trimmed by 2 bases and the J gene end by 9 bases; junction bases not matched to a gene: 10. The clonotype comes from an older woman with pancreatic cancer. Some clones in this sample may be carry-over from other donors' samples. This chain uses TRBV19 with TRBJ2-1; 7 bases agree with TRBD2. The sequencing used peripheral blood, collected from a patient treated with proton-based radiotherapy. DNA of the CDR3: TGTGCCAGTAGTATATTTGCGGGGGAGTATAGTGAGCAGTTCTTC. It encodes CASSIFAGEYSEQFF.